This T cell receptor beta chain was observed in a study of OX40 agonist ivuxolimab in advanced cancers. CDR3 length: 14 residues. CDR1 and CDR2 from the germline V gene are SGHAT and FQNNGV. V was clipped by 5 bases and J by 5 bases, with 13 bases between them. Some clones are missing from TCRdb's copy, which holds only in-frame ones; the method was immunoSEQ multiplex PCR. The profile covers tens of thousands of clones, with around 87% appearing a single time and more than 0.75% taken by the ten largest. The study sampled blood at baseline, cycle 4 day 1, and cycle 7 day 1. Here the sequenced sample was CD4+ or CD8+ T cells sorted from blood, taken in a trial of the OX40 agonist ivuxolimab. This clonotype was obtained from an adult with an advanced solid tumor such as melanoma, head and neck, liver or kidney cancer. The chain links TRBV11-2 to TRBJ2-1; D is uncertain. CDR3 sequence: CASSPWTLNNEQFF. In nucleotides, the CDR3 is TGTGCCAGCAGCCCTTGGACCCTGAACAATGAGCAGTTCTTC. Combining the CDR3 with reference TRBV11-2 and TRBJ2-1 gives the whole variable domain EAGVAQSPRYKIIEKRQSVAFWCNPISGHATLYWYQQILGQGPKLLIQFQNNGVVDDSQLPKDRFSAERLKGVDSTLKIQPAKLEDSAVYLCASSPWTLNNEQFFGPGTRLTVL.